The subject of this entry is one TCR beta chain. Its recognized antigen is unknown. No per-base quality is available; no much larger clone lies one base away. The source of the sample is a study of shared clonotypes between healthy human individuals (dated by TCRdb to 2018 to 2021). As for the study more broadly: A couple of women and a few men aged 18 to 49 years were included in the cohort. To increase sequencing depth and limit assay-specific biases, TCR repertoire library preparation and sequencing were carried out by different laboratories using diverse techniques. Per donor, three plates each were used for CD4 naive and CD4 memory, two for CD8 naive, and one for CD8 memory. Leukapheresis yielded between about 0.85 and 10 billion PBMCs per donor. To estimate repertoire size and how much clonotype sharing occurs between individuals, the study deeply sequenced the blood TCR repertoires of 5 or 6 healthy adults.

Donors were healthy HIV-negative adults with no recently reported acute infections or vaccinations. Only Caucasian adults living in Nashville, Tennessee, USA were represented among the donors. CD4+ T cells were enriched by magnetic negative selection, after which naive cells were positively selected on CD45RA and the negative fraction was taken as the memory subset. After blood collection by leukapheresis, PBMCs were isolated using Ficoll-Histopaque density gradient centrifugation and then cryopreserved in the vapor phase of liquid nitrogen. Analytical flow cytometry was used to check the purity and quantity of each magnetically sorted T cell population. From each sorted fraction, genomic DNA was isolated and quantified by UV absorbance on a Nanodrop 2000c. Using the deep immunoSEQ assay, multiplex PCR amplified TCR CDR3 regions from genomic DNA. Extracted genomic DNA from each cell subset was distributed evenly across all wells of several immunoSEQ 96-well plates, and each plate was treated as a replicate. For sorted subsets, each replicate PCR was loaded with approximately 200 ng genomic DNA, equivalent to roughly 30,000 T cell genomes. Purified libraries were measured with a Qubit 3.0 fluorometer, size-checked on a Bioanalyzer 2100, and measured again with the KAPA Library Quantification kit. Every immunoSEQ 96-well plate was sequenced on a separate single-read 150-cycle Illumina NextSeq 550 flow cell. From the authors' description of their analysis: The immunoSEQ output contained only junctional sequences without quality scores, so filtering could not match that applied to full-length reads. Sequences were annotated with PyIR, a Python wrapper for IgBLAST v1.9, using IMGT germline references to assign V/J genes and CDR3. Reads with weak V/J assignments (E-value above 1e-6), missing CDR3, stop codons, out-of-frame junctions, or ambiguous translated residues were removed. V3J clonotypes were defined as sequences sharing the same inferred V gene, J gene, and CDR3 amino acid sequence. To compute the percentage overlap between repertoires, the number of shared unique clonotypes was divided by the size of the smaller repertoire. RTK rarefaction, the Chao1 estimator, and Recon v2.1 estimates of unobserved clonotypes were used to assess repertoire richness. For all TCRbeta clonotypes obtained by the gDNA method from a few donors, generation probabilities were computed with OLGA. Sourced from immuneACCESS, this table was stored by TCRdb with only in-frame sequences that have V and J called. A share of the clones is absent; for the studies checked, an unresolved V gene accounts for under half, and the remainder has no known explanation. V, J and clone size reflect that table, while D and trimming were determined from the DNA. In all, the sample holds roughly 2.6 million clones, and just over 90% of those were seen once. The ten largest make up over 0.12% of the sample.

Overall results and qualifications from the work: Larger estimated clonotype richness was generally found for naive subsets than for memory subsets. Rarefaction of sorted-subset datasets indicated incomplete sequencing despite the large sequencing depth. Sharing across a few donors was observed for approximately 5% of naive CD4, under 4% of naive CD8, roughly 2.4% of memory CD4, and about 0.4% of memory CD8 clonotypes. Compared with non-shared clonotypes, clonotypes shared by all four sorted-subset donors had higher generation probabilities. Because the study included a small number of donors, the genetic and exposure-history diversity represented was limited. Sampling was restricted to blood, and TCR repertoires in tissue are likely to differ from TCR repertoires in blood. Pairwise subsampling indicated that sequencing depth was expected to affect the degree of clonotype sharing among donors.

Per the germline V gene, MGHRA is the CDR1 and YSYEKL is the CDR2. There are 15 amino acids in the CDR3, from cysteine to phenylalanine inclusive. Only CDR3 DNA is held: 45 bases, read in frame from base 1. Trimming removed 4 bases from V and 5 bases from J; the gene matches leave 5 bases unexplained. The sequence joins TRBV4-1 to TRBJ2-5; TRBD1 aligns with 12 central bases. This TCR came from a man between 18 and 29 years old in good health. The material sequenced was naive CD4+ T cells sorted from blood. The cell subset or site label corresponds to: CD45RA+ positively selected. The CDR3 region has the sequence CASSPGQGAGETQYF. The nucleotide sequence reads as follows: TGCGCCAGCAGCCCGGGACAGGGGGCCGGCGAGACCCAGTACTTC.